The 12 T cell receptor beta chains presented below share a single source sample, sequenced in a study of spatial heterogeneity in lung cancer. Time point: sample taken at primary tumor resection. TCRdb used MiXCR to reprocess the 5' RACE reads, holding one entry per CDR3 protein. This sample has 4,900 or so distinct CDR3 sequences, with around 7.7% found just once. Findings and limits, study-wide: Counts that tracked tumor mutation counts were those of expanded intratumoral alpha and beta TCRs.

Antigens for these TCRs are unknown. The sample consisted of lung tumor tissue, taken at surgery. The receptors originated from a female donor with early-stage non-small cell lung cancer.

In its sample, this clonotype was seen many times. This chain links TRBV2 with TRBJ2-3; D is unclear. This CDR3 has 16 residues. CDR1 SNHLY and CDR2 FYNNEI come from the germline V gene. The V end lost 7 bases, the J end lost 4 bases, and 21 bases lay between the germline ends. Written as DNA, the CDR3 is TGTGCCAGCAACCTCCTCACGGGCCTGGCTCCAGATACGCAGTATTTT. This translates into CASNLLTGLAPDTQYF.

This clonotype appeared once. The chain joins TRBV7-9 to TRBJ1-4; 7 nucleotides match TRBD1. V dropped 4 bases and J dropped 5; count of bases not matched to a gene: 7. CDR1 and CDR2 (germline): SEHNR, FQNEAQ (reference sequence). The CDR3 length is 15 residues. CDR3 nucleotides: TGTGCCAGCAGCTGGGGGGACAGAGACAATGAAAAACTGTTTTTT. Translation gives CASSWGDRDNEKLFF.

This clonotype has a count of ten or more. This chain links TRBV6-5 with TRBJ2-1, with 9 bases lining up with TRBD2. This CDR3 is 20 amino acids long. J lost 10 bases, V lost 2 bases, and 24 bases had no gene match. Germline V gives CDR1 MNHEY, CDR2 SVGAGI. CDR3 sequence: CASSYLRGERGEPRIREQFF. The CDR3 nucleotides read TGTGCCAGCAGTTACCTACGGGGGGAGCGGGGGGAGCCCCGAATAAGGGAGCAGTTCTTC.

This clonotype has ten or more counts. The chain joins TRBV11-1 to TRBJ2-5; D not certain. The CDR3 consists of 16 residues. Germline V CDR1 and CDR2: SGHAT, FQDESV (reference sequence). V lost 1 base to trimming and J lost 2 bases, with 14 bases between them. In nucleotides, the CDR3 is TGTGCCAGCAGCTTAGAGTACAGCAGTCCTCAAGAGACCCAGTACTTC. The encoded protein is CASSLEYSSPQETQYF.

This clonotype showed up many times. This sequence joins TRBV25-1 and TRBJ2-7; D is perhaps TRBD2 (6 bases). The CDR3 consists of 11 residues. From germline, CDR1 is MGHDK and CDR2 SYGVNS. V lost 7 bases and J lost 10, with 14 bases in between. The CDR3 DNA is TGTGCCAGCACCACCGGGACTTCCCAGTACTTC. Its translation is CASTTGTSQYF.

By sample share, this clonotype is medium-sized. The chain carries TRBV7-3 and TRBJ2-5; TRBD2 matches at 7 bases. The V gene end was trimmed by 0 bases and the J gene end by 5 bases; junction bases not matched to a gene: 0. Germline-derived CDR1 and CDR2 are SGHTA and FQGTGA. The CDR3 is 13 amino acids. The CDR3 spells CASSLTRGETQYF. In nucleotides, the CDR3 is TGTGCCAGCAGCTTAACGCGGGGGGAGACCCAGTACTTC.

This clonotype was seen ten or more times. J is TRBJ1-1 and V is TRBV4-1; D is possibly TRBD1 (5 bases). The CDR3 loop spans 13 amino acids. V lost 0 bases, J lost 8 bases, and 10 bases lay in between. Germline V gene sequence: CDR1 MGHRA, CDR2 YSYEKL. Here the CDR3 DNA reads TGCGCCAGCAGCCAAGAGGGGGGGATAGAAGCTTTCTTT. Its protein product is CASSQEGGIEAFF.

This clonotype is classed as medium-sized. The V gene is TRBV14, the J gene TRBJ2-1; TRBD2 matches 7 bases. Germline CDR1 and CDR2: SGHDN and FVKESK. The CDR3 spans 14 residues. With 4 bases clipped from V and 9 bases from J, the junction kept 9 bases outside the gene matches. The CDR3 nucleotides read TGTGCCAGCAGCCTACAAGGGGTAGCGGGTGAGCAGTTCTTC. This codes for CASSLQGVAGEQFF.

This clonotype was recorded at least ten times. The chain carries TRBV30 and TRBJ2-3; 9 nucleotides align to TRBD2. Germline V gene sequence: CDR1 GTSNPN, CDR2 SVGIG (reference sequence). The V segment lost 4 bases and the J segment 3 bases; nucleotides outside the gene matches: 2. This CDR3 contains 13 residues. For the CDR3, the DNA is TGTGCCTGGATGGCGGGGGGGACAGATACGCAGTATTTT. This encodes CAWMAGGTDTQYF.

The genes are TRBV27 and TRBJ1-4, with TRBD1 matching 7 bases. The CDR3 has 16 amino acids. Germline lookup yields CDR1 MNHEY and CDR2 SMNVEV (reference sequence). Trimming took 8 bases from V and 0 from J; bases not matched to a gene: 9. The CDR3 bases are TGTGCCAGCCGGATACAGGGGACTTCAACTAATGAAAAACTGTTTTTT. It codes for CASRIQGTSTNEKLFF.

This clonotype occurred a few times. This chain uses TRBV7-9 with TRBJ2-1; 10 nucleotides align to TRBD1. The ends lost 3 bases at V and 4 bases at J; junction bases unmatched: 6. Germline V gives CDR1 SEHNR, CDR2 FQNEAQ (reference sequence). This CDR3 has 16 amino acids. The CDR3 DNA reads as TGTGCCAGCAGCTTCGCGGGGGACAGGGGTTACAATGAGCAGTTCTTC. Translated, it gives CASSFAGDRGYNEQFF.

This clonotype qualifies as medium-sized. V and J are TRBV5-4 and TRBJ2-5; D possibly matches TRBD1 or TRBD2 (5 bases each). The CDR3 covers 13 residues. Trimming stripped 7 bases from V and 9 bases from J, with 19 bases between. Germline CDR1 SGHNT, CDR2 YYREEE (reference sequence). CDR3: CASSTGAGLAQYF. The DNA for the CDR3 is TGTGCCAGCTCAACCGGGGCCGGTTTGGCCCAGTACTTC. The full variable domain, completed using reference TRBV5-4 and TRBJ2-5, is ETGVTQSPTHLIKTRGQQVTLRCSSQSGHNTVSWYQQALGQGPQFIFQYYREEENGRGNFPPRFSGLQFPNYSSELNVNALELDDSALYLCASSTGAGLAQYFGPGTRLLVL.